This T cell receptor beta chain was retrieved from a study of CD4+ T cells in melanoma (dated by TCRdb to between 2020 and 2023). With respect to the entire study: Neoantigen-specific CD4+ T cells in human melanoma were investigated in the study. Results the study describes overall, beyond this receptor: According to the report, neoantigen-specific CD4+ T cells in melanoma displayed diverse differentiation states. Neoantigen-specific CD4+ T cells were reported to be correlated with the function of CD8+ T cells, macrophages and B cells.

This clone is medium-sized (0.01 to 0.1%). Its antigen target is currently unknown. One base away there is no much larger clone; base qualities are not given. Library creation used the immunoSEQ multiplex PCR assay. TCRdb's version of the immuneACCESS table is confined to in-frame rearrangements and falls short of the full clone set. An unresolved V gene accounts for under half of the shortfall where checked; the remainder is of unknown origin. The sample table lists roughly 60,000 clones, over 60% of them with a count of one. 4.8% of the sample is in the top ten clones. The germline V gene encodes CDR1 LNHDA and CDR2 SQIVND (reference sequence). Trimming at the junction amounts to 3 bases on V and 6 bases on J, and the germline ends lie 15 bases apart. Inclusive of the bounding cysteine and phenylalanine, the CDR3 is 15 residues long. The entry retains the CDR3 DNA only, 45 bases that are in frame from base 1.

Donors were patients with melanoma. The chain couples TRBV19 to TRBJ1-5, with the D gene too uncertain to name. The material sequenced was tumor tissue. The source of this sequence is a human donor with melanoma. The encoded CDR3 is CASSIGSTGSQPQHF. The DNA sequence is TGTGCCAGTAGTATTGGGTCCACGGGGAGTCAGCCCCAGCATTTT.